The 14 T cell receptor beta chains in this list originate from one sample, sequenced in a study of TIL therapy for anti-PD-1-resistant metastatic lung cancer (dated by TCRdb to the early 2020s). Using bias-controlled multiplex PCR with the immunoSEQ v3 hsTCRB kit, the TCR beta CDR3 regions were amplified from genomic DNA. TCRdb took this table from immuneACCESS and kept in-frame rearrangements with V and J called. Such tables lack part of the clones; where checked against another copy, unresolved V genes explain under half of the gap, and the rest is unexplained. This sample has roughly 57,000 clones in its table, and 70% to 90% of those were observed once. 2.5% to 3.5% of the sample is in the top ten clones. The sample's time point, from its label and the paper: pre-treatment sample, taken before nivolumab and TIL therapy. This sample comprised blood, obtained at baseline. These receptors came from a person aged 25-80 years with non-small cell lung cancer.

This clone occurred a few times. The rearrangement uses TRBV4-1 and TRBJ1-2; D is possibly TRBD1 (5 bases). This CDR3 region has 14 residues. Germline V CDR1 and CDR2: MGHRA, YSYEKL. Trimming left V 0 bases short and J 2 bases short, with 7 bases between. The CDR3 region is CASSQDNRNYGYTF. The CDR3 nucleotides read TGCGCCAGCAGCCAAGACAACAGGAACTATGGCTACACCTTC.

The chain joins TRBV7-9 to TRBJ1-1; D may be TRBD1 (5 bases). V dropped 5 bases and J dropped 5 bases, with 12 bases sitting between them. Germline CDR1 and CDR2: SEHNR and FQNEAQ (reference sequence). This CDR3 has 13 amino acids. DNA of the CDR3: TGTGCCAGCAGCGATCTACAGGAGACTGAAGCTTTCTTT. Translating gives CASSDLQETEAFF. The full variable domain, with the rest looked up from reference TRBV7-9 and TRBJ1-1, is DTGVSQNPRHKITKRGQNVTFRCDPISEHNRLYWYRQTLGQGPEFLTYFQNEAQLEKSRLLSDRFSAERPKGSFSTLEIQRTEQGDSAMYLCASSDLQETEAFFGQGTRLTVV.

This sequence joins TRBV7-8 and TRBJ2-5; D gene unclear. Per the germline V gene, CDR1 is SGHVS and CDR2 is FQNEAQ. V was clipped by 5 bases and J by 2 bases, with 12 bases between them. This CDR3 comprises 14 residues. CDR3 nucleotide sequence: TGTGCCAGCAGCCAGCCCCACAGACAAGAGACCCAGTACTTC. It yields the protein CASSQPHRQETQYF.

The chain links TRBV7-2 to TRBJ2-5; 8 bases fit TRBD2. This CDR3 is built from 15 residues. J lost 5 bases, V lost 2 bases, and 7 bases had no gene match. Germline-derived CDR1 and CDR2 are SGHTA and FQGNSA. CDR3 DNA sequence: TGTGCCAGCAGCTTAACTAGCGGCCCTTCGGAGACCCAGTACTTC. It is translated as CASSLTSGPSETQYF.

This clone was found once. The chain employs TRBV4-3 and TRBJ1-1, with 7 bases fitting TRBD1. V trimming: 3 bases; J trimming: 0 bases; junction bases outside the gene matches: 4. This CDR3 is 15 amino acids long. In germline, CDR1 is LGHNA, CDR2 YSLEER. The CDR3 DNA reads TGCGCCAGCAGCCAGGGACAGCCTTTGAACACTGAAGCTTTCTTT. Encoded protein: CASSQGQPLNTEAFF.

The CDR3 loop is CASSLVIYQPQHF. DNA for the CDR3: TGTGCCAGCAGTTTAGTTATCTATCAGCCCCAGCATTTT. The chain has TRBV28 and TRBJ1-5; D is ambiguous. The CDR3 is 13 residues long. V lost 2 bases and J lost 5, with 7 bases in between. Germline V gene sequence: CDR1 MDHEN, CDR2 SYDVKM. The whole variable domain, filled in from reference TRBV28 and TRBJ1-5, reads DVKVTQSSRYLVKRTGEKVFLECVQDMDHENMFWYRQDPGLGLRLIYFSYDVKMKEKGDIPEGYSVSREKKERFSLILESASTNQTSMYLCASSLVIYQPQHFGDGTRLSIL.

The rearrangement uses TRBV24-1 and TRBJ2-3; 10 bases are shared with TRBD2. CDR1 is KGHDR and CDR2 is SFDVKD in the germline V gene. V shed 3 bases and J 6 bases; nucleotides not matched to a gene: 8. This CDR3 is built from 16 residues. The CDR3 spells CATSDPLAGMGDTQYF. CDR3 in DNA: TGTGCCACCAGTGATCCACTAGCGGGAATGGGGGATACGCAGTATTTT.

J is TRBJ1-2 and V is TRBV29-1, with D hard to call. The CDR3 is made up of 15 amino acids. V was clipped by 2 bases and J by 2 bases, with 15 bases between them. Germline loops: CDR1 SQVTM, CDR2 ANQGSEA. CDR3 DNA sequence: TGCAGCGTTGAAAAGGGTAGAGGTGGAAACTATGGCTACACCTTC. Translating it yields CSVEKGRGGNYGYTF.

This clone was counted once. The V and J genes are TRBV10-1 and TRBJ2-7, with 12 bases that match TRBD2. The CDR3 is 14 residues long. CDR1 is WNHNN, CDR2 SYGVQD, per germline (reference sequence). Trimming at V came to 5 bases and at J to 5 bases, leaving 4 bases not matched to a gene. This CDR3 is CASSRRLAGDEQYF. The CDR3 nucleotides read TGCGCCAGCAGTCGACGACTAGCGGGAGACGAGCAGTACTTC.

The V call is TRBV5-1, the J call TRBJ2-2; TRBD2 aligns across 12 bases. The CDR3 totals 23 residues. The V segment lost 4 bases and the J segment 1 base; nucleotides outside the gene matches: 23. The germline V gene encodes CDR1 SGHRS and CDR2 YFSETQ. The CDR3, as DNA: TGCGCCAGCAGCGCTGATATCGGCTTCGCTAGCGGGAGGGCCTTCAGGAACACCGGGGAGCTGTTTTTT. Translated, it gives CASSADIGFASGRAFRNTGELFF.

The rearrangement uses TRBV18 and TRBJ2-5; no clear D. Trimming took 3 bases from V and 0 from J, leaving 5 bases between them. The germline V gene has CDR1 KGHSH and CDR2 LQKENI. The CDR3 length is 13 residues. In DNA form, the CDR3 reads TGTGCCAGCTCACCTGGGTACCAAGAGACCCAGTACTTC. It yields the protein CASSPGYQETQYF.

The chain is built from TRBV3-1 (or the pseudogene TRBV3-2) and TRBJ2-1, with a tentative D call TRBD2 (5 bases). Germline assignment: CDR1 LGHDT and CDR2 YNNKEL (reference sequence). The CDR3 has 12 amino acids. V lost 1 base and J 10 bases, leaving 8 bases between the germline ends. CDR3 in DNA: TGTGCCAGCAGCCAAGGAGCGGACGAGCAGTTCTTC. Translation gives CASSQGADEQFF.

The CDR3 region is CASSVVSGLHNEQFF. CDR3 sequence (DNA): TGTGCCAGCAGCGTCGTTAGCGGGCTACACAATGAGCAGTTCTTC. This chain links TRBV27 with TRBJ2-1, with 7 bases aligning to TRBD2. With V trimmed by 6 bases and J by 5 bases, 10 bases remained unmatched. The length of the CDR3 is 15 residues. Germline assignment: CDR1 MNHEY and CDR2 SMNVEV (reference sequence).

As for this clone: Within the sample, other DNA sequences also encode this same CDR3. The CDR3 region is CASSYGGPRQPQHF. In DNA form, the CDR3 reads TGTGCCAGCAGTTACGGTGGGCCAAGGCAGCCCCAGCATTTT. This sequence joins TRBV6-6 and TRBJ1-5, with D unresolved. CDR3 length equals 14 residues. The ends were cut back, 2 bases at V and 7 bases at J, with 12 bases in the middle. Germline CDR1 and CDR2: MNHNY and SVGAGI (reference sequence).